The 29 T cell receptor beta chains listed next were all sequenced from one sample in a study of siplizumab effects on memory and regulatory T cells. The repertoire was sequenced with immunoSEQ multiplex PCR; TCRdb's copy has only in-frame clones and lacks some. The sample has some 90,000 clones; approximately 90% are singletons. Sequencing was performed on CD4+ T cells sorted from blood. The receptors originated from a human donor in good health.

The chain recombines TRBV19 with TRBJ2-5, with 12 bases fitting TRBD1. The trim removed 4 bases at V and 3 bases at J, leaving 9 bases unmatched. This CDR3 has 17 residues. CDR1 and CDR2 from the germline V gene are LNHDA and SQIVND (reference sequence). The CDR3 reads CASSKGTGGFVEETQYF. CDR3 sequence (DNA): TGTGCCAGTAGTAAAGGGACAGGGGGCTTTGTCGAAGAGACCCAGTACTTC. The entire variable domain, with the rest obtained from reference TRBV19 and TRBJ2-5, is as follows: DGGITQSPKYLFRKEGQNVTLSCEQNLNHDAMYWYRQDPGQGLRLIYYSQIVNDFQKGDIAEGYSVSREKKESFPLTVTSAQKNPTAFYLCASSKGTGGFVEETQYFGPGTRLLVL.

This rearrangement joins TRBV30 to TRBJ2-2, with D maybe TRBD2 (5 bases). Germline values: CDR1 GTSNPN, CDR2 SVGIG (reference sequence). The ends were cut back, 1 base at V and 2 bases at J, with 14 bases in the middle. The CDR3 runs 16 residues. The CDR3 sequence: CAWSAPRTPNTGELFF. CDR3 DNA: TGTGCCTGGAGTGCGCCCCGGACTCCAAACACCGGGGAGCTGTTTTTT.

The chain employs TRBV27 and TRBJ1-1; tentative D call: TRBD1 (5 bases). The CDR3 sequence is 17 residues long. The germline V and J ends were trimmed by 0 bases and 9 bases, with 23 bases remaining between them. Germline V gene lookup returns CDR1 MNHEY and CDR2 SMNVEV (reference sequence). Written as DNA, the CDR3 is TGTGCCAGCAGTTTATCGTTCACGGTGCCCCCAAAGGGGAAAGCTTTCTTT. Translation gives CASSLSFTVPPKGKAFF.

The rearrangement uses TRBV18 and TRBJ2-1; TRBD1 agrees at 8 bases. The J segment lost 9 bases and the V segment lost 3 bases, leaving 10 bases of the junction unmatched. Germline V CDR1 and CDR2: KGHSH, LQKENI. The CDR3 extends over 15 amino acids. Written as DNA, the CDR3 is TGTGCCAGCTCACCGAACCGACAGGGGAATGCTGAGCAGTTCTTC. It translates to CASSPNRQGNAEQFF.

This sequence joins TRBV7-9 and TRBJ1-4; TRBD1 is a possible D gene (6 bases). Germline V gene sequence: CDR1 SEHNR, CDR2 FQNEAQ (reference sequence). V dropped 5 bases and J dropped 10 bases, with 17 bases sitting between them. CDR3 length equals 14 residues. The CDR3 loop reads CASSSTQQGRKLFF. The DNA of the CDR3 is TGTGCCAGCAGCAGCACCCAACAGGGACGAAAACTGTTTTTT.

This chain connects TRBV6-7 to TRBJ2-6; D could derive from TRBD1 or TRBD2 (5 bases each). TRBV6-7 is reported as an ORF; its role is uncertain. V was shortened by 8 bases and J by 0 bases, with 17 bases between the two germline ends. The CDR3 is 17 amino acids. For the CDR3, the DNA is TGTGCCAGCCAAAGGGACGGCGAATTCTCTGGGGCCAACGTCCTGACTTTC. It specifies CASQRDGEFSGANVLTF.

The count of this clone is one. The rearrangement joins TRBV18 to TRBJ1-2; the match to TRBD1 covers 9 bases. Trimming removed 2 bases from V and 6 bases from J; junction bases left unmatched: 4. The CDR3 is made up of 14 amino acids. CDR1 is KGHSH, CDR2 LQKENI, per germline. CDR3 in amino acids: CASSPKDRGHGYTF. CDR3 sequence (DNA): TGTGCCAGCTCACCAAAGGACAGGGGACATGGCTACACCTTC.

This clone has a single count. The J gene is TRBJ1-4, the V gene TRBV11-3; no reliable D call. This CDR3 is 16 amino acids long. CDR1 is SGHNT, CDR2 YENEEA, per germline. Between the trimmed V and J ends, which lost 5 bases and 0 bases, there was a span of 13 bases. The CDR3 DNA reads TGTGCCAGCAGCCGCGACACTTCCGCAACTAATGAAAAACTGTTTTTT. Residues: CASSRDTSATNEKLFF. Full variable domain (missing parts from reference TRBV11-3 and TRBJ1-4): EAGVVQSPRYKIIEKKQPVAFWCNPISGHNTLYWYLQNLGQGPELLIRYENEEAVDDSQLPKDRFSAERLKGVDSTLKIQPAELGDSAVYLCASSRDTSATNEKLFFGSGTQLSVL.

The chain recombines TRBV25-1 with TRBJ2-3; no firm D call. CDR3 size: 14 residues. From germline, CDR1 is MGHDK and CDR2 SYGVNS. V lost 4 bases and J 0 bases, leaving 8 bases between the germline ends. The DNA of the CDR3 is TGTGCCAGCAGTGTGTCTAGGAGCACAGATACGCAGTATTTT. Its translation: CASSVSRSTDTQYF.

This clone was picked up one time. This chain links TRBV5-1 with TRBJ2-7; D may match TRBD1 or TRBD2 (5 bases each). Trimming took off 4 bases at V and 3 bases at J, with 14 bases between the two ends. Germline loops: CDR1 SGHRS, CDR2 YFSETQ. This CDR3 contains 14 residues. The CDR3 DNA follows: TGCGCCAGCAGCGACCTGGGGGTCGTCTACGAGCAGTACTTC. Protein sequence: CASSDLGVVYEQYF.

The V gene is TRBV5-8, the J gene TRBJ2-3; TRBD1 or TRBD2 may be the D gene (5 bases each). This CDR3 contains 15 residues. Germline V gene data show CDR1 as SGHTS and CDR2 as YDEGEE. Between the trimmed V and J ends, which lost 5 bases and 0 bases, there was a span of 13 bases. CDR3: CASRNRGASTDTQYF. The CDR3, as DNA: TGTGCCAGCAGAAACCGGGGCGCTAGCACAGATACGCAGTATTTT. The full variable domain, its missing parts supplied by reference TRBV5-8 and TRBJ2-3, is EAGVTQSPTHLIKTRGQQATLRCSPISGHTSVYWYQQALGLGLQFLLWYDEGEERNRGNFPPRFSGRQFPNYSSELNVNALELEDSALYLCASRNRGASTDTQYFGPGTRLTVL.

This rearrangement joins TRBV7-2 to TRBJ1-4, with 7 bases fitting TRBD1. The ends lost 1 base at V and 5 bases at J; junction bases unmatched: 4. The CDR3 consists of 15 residues. Germline lookup yields CDR1 SGHTA and CDR2 FQGNSA. The CDR3 protein is CASSLGTGRNEKLFF. CDR3 DNA sequence: TGTGCCAGCAGCTTAGGGACAGGACGGAATGAAAAACTGTTTTTT.

The J gene is TRBJ1-2, the V gene TRBV19, with a tentative D call TRBD1 (5 bases). The germline V and J ends were trimmed by 5 bases and 8 bases, with 18 bases remaining between them. The CDR3 length is 14 residues. Germline V gene sequence: CDR1 LNHDA, CDR2 SQIVND (reference sequence). As DNA, the CDR3 is TGTGCCAGTAGTTCGGGCAGGGCATTTTCCGGCTACACCTTC. Residues: CASSSGRAFSGYTF.

This clone is termed medium-sized. This CDR3 is CASSIASVSHTIYF. The CDR3, as DNA: TGTGCCAGTAGTATAGCGTCAGTAAGTCACACCATATATTTT. J is TRBJ1-3 and V is TRBV19; D is undetermined. The V end was cut by 1 base, the J end by 8 bases, with 12 bases between. The CDR3 has 14 amino acids. Germline V gene data show CDR1 as LNHDA and CDR2 as SQIVND (reference sequence).

This sequence joins TRBV21-1 and TRBJ1-5; the DNA was not compared with TRBD1, the D call given in the table. TRBV21-1 constitutes a pseudogene. The length of the CDR3 is 13 residues. The CDR3: CASSKIGGQPQHF. CDR3 nucleotides: TGTGCCAGCAGCAAAATAGGGGGCCAGCCCCAGCATTTT.

The rearrangement joins TRBV19 to TRBJ2-3; D possibly uses TRBD1 or TRBD2 (6 bases each). Trimming stripped 1 base from V and 1 base from J, with 12 bases between. Germline loops: CDR1 LNHDA, CDR2 SQIVND (reference sequence). The CDR3 extends over 16 amino acids. CDR3: CASSIAGRGRTDTQYF. The CDR3 coding sequence is TGTGCCAGTAGTATAGCGGGCCGGGGGCGCACAGATACGCAGTATTTT. The complete variable domain, with remaining parts taken from reference TRBV19 and TRBJ2-3, reads DGGITQSPKYLFRKEGQNVTLSCEQNLNHDAMYWYRQDPGQGLRLIYYSQIVNDFQKGDIAEGYSVSREKKESFPLTVTSAQKNPTAFYLCASSIAGRGRTDTQYFGPGTRLTVL.

The sample holds a few counts of this clone. The chain combines TRBV18 with TRBJ1-5; unclear D gene. The CDR3 is made up of 16 amino acids. Trimming stripped 6 bases from V and 0 bases from J, with 15 bases between. Germline CDR1 and CDR2: KGHSH and LQKENI. The DNA for the CDR3 is TGTGCCAGCTCCTCATCCAGCCCTAATAGCAATCAGCCCCAGCATTTT. This sequence encodes CASSSSSPNSNQPQHF.

V usage is TRBV7-2 and J usage is TRBJ2-7; D is ambiguous. CDR1 SGHTA and CDR2 FQGNSA come from the germline V gene. This CDR3 has 11 amino acids. Trimming shortened V by 0 bases and J by 7 bases, and 4 bases separated the two germline ends. In DNA form, the CDR3 reads TGTGCCAGCAGCTTAGCGTTGGAGCAGTACTTC. It yields the protein CASSLALEQYF.

This sequence joins TRBV28 and TRBJ1-3; 11 positions match TRBD1. The CDR3 is 14 amino acids. Germline CDR1 MDHEN, CDR2 SYDVKM. V was pared by 6 bases and J by 2 bases, with 0 bases of the junction left unmatched. DNA for the CDR3: TGTGCCAGCAGGGGACAGGGGGCTGGAAACACCATATATTTT. Its translation is CASRGQGAGNTIYF.

The chain has TRBV21-1 and TRBJ1-1. TRBV21-1 is a listed pseudogene. This CDR3 region has 12 residues. CDR3 loop: CATHGSVNKAFF. CDR3 coding DNA: TGTGCCACCCATGGGAGCGTAAACAAAGCTTTCTTT.

This chain links TRBV5-6 with TRBJ2-5; 8 bases fit TRBD1. The CDR3 runs 14 residues. V lost 4 bases and J lost 5; bases outside the gene matches: 7. CDR1 and CDR2 from the germline V gene are SGHDT and YYEEEE. The CDR3 protein is CASSPGTGWETQYF. The CDR3, as DNA: TGTGCCAGCAGCCCCGGGACAGGCTGGGAGACCCAGTACTTC. Full variable domain (rest looked up from reference TRBV5-6 and TRBJ2-5): DAGVTQSPTHLIKTRGQQVTLRCSPKSGHDTVSWYQQALGQGPQFIFQYYEEEERQRGNFPDRFSGHQFPNYSSELNVNALLLGDSALYLCASSPGTGWETQYFGPGTRLLVL.

This clone occurred once. V gene TRBV7-8 combines with J gene TRBJ2-3; 10 nucleotides line up with TRBD2. This CDR3 comprises 16 residues. Germline CDR1 reads SGHVS; CDR2 reads FQNEAQ. With 1 base clipped from V and 3 bases from J, the junction kept 4 bases outside the gene matches. The CDR3: CASSLVPSGRTDTQYF. CDR3 DNA: TGTGCCAGCAGCTTAGTCCCTAGCGGGAGAACAGATACGCAGTATTTT.

The chain employs TRBV7-2 and TRBJ2-2; 7 bases are shared with TRBD1. This CDR3 region has 15 residues. CDR1 is SGHTA, CDR2 FQGNSA, per germline. V was clipped by 5 bases and J by 1 base; unmatched bases: 4. The chain's CDR3 is CASSPRTGNTGELFF. Here the CDR3 DNA reads TGTGCCAGCAGCCCTCGGACAGGGAACACCGGGGAGCTGTTTTTT.

The chain employs TRBV6-5 and TRBJ2-5; possibly TRBD1 for D (5 bases). The J call is in doubt because the DNA end fits TRBJ2-7 better. Germline V gives CDR1 MNHEY, CDR2 SVGAGI. The length of the CDR3 is 15 residues. CDR3 amino acids: CASSLVGGRAYEQYF. The CDR3 DNA reads TGTGCCAGCAGTTTAGTGGGCGGCAGGGCCTACGAGCAGTACTTC.

The chain is built from TRBV28 and TRBJ2-1; a possible D gene is TRBD2 (5 bases). V lost 2 bases to trimming and J lost 5 bases, with 10 bases between them. Germline CDR1 reads MDHEN; CDR2 reads SYDVKM. This CDR3 is built from 14 residues. The CDR3 DNA reads as TGTGCCAGCAGTTTAAGGACTCTCAACAATGAGCAGTTCTTC. It translates to CASSLRTLNNEQFF.

The chain combines TRBV10-2 with TRBJ2-7, with TRBD2 matching over 14 bases. V gave up 6 bases and J gave up 4 bases; unmatched junction bases: 2. The germline gives CDR1 WSHSY, CDR2 SAAADI. The CDR3 contains 14 residues. This CDR3 reads CASRGTSGSYEQYF. CDR3 DNA sequence: TGCGCCAGCAGAGGGACTAGCGGGAGTTACGAGCAGTACTTC.

The chain has TRBV7-9 and TRBJ2-1, with unresolved D. Deletions cut 4 bases from V and 4 bases from J, with 20 bases between. The CDR3 covers 17 residues. Germline assignment: CDR1 SEHNR and CDR2 FQNEAQ (reference sequence). Written as DNA, the CDR3 is TGTGCCAGCAGCTCTGGTCCTCCGCGGATGAATTACAATGAGCAGTTCTTC. Amino acids: CASSSGPPRMNYNEQFF. The full variable domain, with the rest looked up from reference TRBV7-9 and TRBJ2-1, is DTGVSQNPRHKITKRGQNVTFRCDPISEHNRLYWYRQTLGQGPEFLTYFQNEAQLEKSRLLSDRFSAERPKGSFSTLEIQRTEQGDSAMYLCASSSGPPRMNYNEQFFGPGTRLTVL.

This chain joins TRBV6-1 and TRBJ1-1, with 7 bases lining up with TRBD1. V dropped 6 bases and J dropped 5; count of bases not matched to a gene: 9. The CDR3 length is 14 residues. The germline V gene has CDR1 MNHNS and CDR2 SASEGT. The CDR3 DNA follows: TGTGCCAGCAGCACCAACAGGGGAGGGACTGAAGCTTTCTTT. It codes for CASSTNRGGTEAFF.

The chain joins TRBV6-5 to TRBJ2-2, with 7 bases identical to TRBD1. CDR1 is MNHEY, CDR2 SVGAGI, per germline. CDR3 length: 15 residues. The trim removed 5 bases at V and 5 bases at J, leaving 8 bases unmatched. This chain's CDR3 is CASSRQGVGTGELFF. In nucleotides, the CDR3 is TGTGCCAGCAGTAGACAGGGAGTTGGAACCGGGGAGCTGTTTTTT.